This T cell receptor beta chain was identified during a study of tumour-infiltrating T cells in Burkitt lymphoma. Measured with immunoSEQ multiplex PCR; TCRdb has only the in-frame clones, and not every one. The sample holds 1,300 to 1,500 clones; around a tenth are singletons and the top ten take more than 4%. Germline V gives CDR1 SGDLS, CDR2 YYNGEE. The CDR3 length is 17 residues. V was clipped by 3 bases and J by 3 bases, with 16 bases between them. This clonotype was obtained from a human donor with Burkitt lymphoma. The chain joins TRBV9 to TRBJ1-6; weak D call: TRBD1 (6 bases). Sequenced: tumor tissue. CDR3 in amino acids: CASSAHRDNGYNSPLHF. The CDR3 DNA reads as TGTGCCAGCAGCGCCCACAGGGATAACGGCTATAATTCACCCCTCCACTTT.